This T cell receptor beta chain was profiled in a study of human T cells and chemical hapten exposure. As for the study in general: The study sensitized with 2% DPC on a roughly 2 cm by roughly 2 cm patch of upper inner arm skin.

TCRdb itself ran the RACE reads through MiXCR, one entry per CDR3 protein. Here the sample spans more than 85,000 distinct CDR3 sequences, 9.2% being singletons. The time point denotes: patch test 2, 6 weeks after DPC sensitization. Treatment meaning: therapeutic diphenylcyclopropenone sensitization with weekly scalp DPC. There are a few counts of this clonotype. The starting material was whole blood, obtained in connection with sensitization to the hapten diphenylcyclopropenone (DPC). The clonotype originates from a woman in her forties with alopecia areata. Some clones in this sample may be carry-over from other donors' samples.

The CDR3 here is CASLGLENIQYF. The CDR3 nucleotides read TGTGCTAGCCTGGGGCTCGAAAACATTCAGTACTTC. The J gene is TRBJ2-4, the V gene TRBV12-5; a possible D gene is TRBD1 (5 bases). V lost 9 bases, J lost 5 bases, and 11 bases lay in between. CDR3 length: 12 residues. The germline CDR1 and CDR2 sequences are LGHNT and FRNRAP.